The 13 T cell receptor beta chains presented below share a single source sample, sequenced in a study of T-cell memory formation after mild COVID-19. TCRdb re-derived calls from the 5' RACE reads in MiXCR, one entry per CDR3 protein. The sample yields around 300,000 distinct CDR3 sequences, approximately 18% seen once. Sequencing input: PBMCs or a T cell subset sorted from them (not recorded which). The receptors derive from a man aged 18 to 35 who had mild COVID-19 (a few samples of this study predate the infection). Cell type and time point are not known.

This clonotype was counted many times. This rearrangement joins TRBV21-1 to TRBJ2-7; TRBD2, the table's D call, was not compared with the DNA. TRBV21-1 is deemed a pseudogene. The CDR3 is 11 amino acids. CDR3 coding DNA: TGTGCCAGCAGGGGACTGAGAGAGCAGTACGTC. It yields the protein CASRGLREQYV.

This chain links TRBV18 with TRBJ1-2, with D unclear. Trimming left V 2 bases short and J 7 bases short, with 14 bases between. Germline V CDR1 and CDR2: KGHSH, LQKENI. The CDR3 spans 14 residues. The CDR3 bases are TGTGCCAGCTCACCAATAGGTGGGTCGAGTGGCTACACCTTC. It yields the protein CASSPIGGSSGYTF.

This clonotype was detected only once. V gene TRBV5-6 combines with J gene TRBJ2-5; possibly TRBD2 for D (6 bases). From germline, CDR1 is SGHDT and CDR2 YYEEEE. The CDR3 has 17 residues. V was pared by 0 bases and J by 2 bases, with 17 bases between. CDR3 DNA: TGTGCCAGCAGCTTGGAGGGCCGCGGGGCCGATCAAGAGACCCAGTACTTC. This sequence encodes CASSLEGRGADQETQYF.

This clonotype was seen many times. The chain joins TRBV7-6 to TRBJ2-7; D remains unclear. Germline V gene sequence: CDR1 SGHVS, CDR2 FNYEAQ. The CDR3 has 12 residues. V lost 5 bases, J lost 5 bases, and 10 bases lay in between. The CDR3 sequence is CASSPLYNEQYF. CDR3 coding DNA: TGTGCCAGCAGCCCCCTTTACAACGAGCAGTACTTC.

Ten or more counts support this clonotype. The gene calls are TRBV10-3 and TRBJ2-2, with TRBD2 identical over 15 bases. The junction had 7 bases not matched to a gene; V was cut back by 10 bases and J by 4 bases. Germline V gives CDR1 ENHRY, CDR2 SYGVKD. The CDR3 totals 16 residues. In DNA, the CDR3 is TGTGCCACTCTTTCGGGACTAGCGGGGGGCACCGGGGAGCTGTTTTTT. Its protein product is CATLSGLAGGTGELFF.

DNA for the CDR3: TGTGCCAGCAGTTTCAGGACAGGGGTCGGCAATGAGCAGTTCTTC. Residues: CASSFRTGVGNEQFF. V is TRBV28 and J is TRBJ2-1; TRBD1 matches at 9 bases. Trimming cost V 3 bases and J 6 bases; bases outside gene matches: 6. Germline V gene sequence: CDR1 MDHEN, CDR2 SYDVKM. This CDR3 is 15 amino acids long.

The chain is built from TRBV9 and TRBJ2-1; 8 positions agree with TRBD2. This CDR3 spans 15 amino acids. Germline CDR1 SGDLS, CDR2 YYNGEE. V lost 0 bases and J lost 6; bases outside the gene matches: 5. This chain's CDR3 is CASSVGPAGVNEQFF. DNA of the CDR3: TGTGCCAGCAGCGTAGGGCCAGCGGGGGTCAATGAGCAGTTCTTC.

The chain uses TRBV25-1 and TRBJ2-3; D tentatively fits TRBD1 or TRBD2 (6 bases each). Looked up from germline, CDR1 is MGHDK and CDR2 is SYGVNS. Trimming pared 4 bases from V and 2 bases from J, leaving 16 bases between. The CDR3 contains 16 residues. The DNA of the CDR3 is TGTGCCAGCAGTGGCGAGGGGGGTCCCGACACAGATACGCAGTATTTT. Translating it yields CASSGEGGPDTDTQYF.

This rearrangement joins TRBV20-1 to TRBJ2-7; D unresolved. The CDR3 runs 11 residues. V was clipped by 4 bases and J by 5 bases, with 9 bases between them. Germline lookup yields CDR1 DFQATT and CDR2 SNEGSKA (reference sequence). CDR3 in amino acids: CSATEVDEQYV. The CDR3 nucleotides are TGCAGTGCTACTGAGGTGGACGAGCAGTACGTC.

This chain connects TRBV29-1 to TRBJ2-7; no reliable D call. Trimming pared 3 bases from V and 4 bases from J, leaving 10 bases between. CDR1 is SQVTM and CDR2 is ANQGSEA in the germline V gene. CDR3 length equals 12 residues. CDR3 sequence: CSVEGSLYEQYF. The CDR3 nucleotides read TGCAGCGTTGAGGGATCCCTGTACGAGCAGTACTTC.

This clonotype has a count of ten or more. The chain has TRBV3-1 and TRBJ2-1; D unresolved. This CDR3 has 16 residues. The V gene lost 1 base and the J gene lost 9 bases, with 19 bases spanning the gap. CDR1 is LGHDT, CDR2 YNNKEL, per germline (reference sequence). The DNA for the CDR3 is TGTGCCAGCAGCCAAGTGACCGGAGAGAACTCGGGTGAGCAGTTCTTC. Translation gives CASSQVTGENSGEQFF.

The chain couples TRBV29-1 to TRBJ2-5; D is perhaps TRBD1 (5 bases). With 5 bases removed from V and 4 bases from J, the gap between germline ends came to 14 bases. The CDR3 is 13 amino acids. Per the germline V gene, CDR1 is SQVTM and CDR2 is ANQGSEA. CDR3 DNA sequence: TGCAGCGTTTCAGGGATTTCTGGAGAGACCCAGTACTTC. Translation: CSVSGISGETQYF.

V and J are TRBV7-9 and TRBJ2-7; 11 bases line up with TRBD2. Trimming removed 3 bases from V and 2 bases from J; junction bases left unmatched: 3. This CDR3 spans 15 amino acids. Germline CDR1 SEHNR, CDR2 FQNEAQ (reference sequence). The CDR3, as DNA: TGTGCCAGCAGCTTGCTAGCGGGGGGAGCCTACGAGCAGTACGTC. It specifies CASSLLAGGAYEQYV.